The 4 T cell receptor beta chains presented below share a single source sample, sequenced in a study of identical twins. TCRdb reanalysed the 5' RACE reads using MiXCR and keeps one entry per CDR3 protein. Among 450,000 or so distinct CDR3 sequences listed, over 12% were seen once. This sample was also put to use in a study of yellow fever vaccine responses in identical twins.

The sample was CD4+ T cells sorted from blood. These TCRs come from a woman aged 18-29 years in good health.

The table lists this clonotype with a few counts. The V gene is TRBV12-3 or TRBV12-4, the J gene TRBJ2-3, with 10 positions matching TRBD1. The V and J ends lost 3 bases and 1 base, in that order; junction bases with no gene match: 10. This CDR3 is built from 18 residues. The CDR3 DNA reads TGTGCCAGCAGTTTCTTTCCGGGACAGGGGAGCGGCACAGATACGCAGTATTTT. It encodes CASSFFPGQGSGTDTQYF.

This chain uses TRBV5-1 with TRBJ2-1; 9 bases match TRBD2. CDR1 is SGHRS and CDR2 is YFSETQ in the germline V gene. This CDR3 has 15 amino acids. Unmatched junction bases numbered 6, after V lost 4 bases and J lost 4 bases. In nucleotides, the CDR3 is TGCGCCAGCAGCGCAAGCGGGAGGACTTACAATGAGCAGTTCTTC. This sequence encodes CASSASGRTYNEQFF.

In this sample, this clonotype turned up many times. The genes are TRBV12-3 or TRBV12-4 and TRBJ2-7; D is perhaps TRBD1 (5 bases). The CDR3 runs 13 residues. V was trimmed by 7 bases and J by 2 bases, leaving 12 bases between them. The CDR3 bases are TGTGCCAGCACCCAAGGACAAGCCTACGAGCAGTACTTC. It specifies CASTQGQAYEQYF.

The chain has TRBV3-1 and TRBJ2-2; D tentatively reads TRBD1 or TRBD2 (5 bases each). CDR3 size: 13 residues. Germline V gene sequence: CDR1 LGHDT, CDR2 YNNKEL (reference sequence). Trimming left V 6 bases short and J 9 bases short, with 14 bases between. CDR3 residues: CASSRTGHRELFF. For the CDR3, the DNA is TGTGCCAGCAGTAGGACGGGGCACCGGGAGCTGTTTTTT.